This TCR beta chain was sequenced in a study of T cell responses to AZD1222 COVID-19 vaccine. Here immunoSEQ multiplex PCR was the method, and the copy in TCRdb shows in-frame clones only, minus some. Here the sample spans more than 70,000 clones, under 95% being singletons. The CDR3 totals 15 residues. Trimming took 7 bases from V and 4 from J; bases not matched to a gene: 9. Germline V gene lookup returns CDR1 MGHDK and CDR2 SYGVNS. V is TRBV25-1 and J is TRBJ2-3, with 9 bases identical to TRBD1. This specimen was peripheral blood, taken 28 days after the second AZD1222 dose. The receptor's source is an adult who received the AZD1222 COVID-19 vaccine. CDR3 DNA: TGTGCCAGCATTCCGGGACAGGGTTTCCCAGATACGCAGTATTTT. As protein: CASIPGQGFPDTQYF. The full variable domain, rest sourced from reference TRBV25-1 and TRBJ2-3, is EADIYQTPRYLVIGTGKKITLECSQTMGHDKMYWYQQDPGMELHLIHYSYGVNSTEKGDLSSESTVSRIRTEHFPLTLESARPSHTSQYLCASIPGQGFPDTQYFGPGTRLTVL.